This T cell receptor beta chain was sequenced for a study of blood T cell repertoires in COVID-19. Trimming cost V 6 bases and J 6 bases, with 11 bases left between them. The CDR3 sequence is 12 residues long. As handled by the study authors: Reference gene primer amplification gave estimated nucleated cell counts. Sequencing was performed with immunoSEQ multiplex PCR; in TCRdb, only in-frame clones are kept and a portion is missing. V, J and clone size reflect that table, while D and trimming were determined from the DNA. The sample carries about 140,000 clones, almost 90% recorded once. V and J are TRBV12-3 or TRBV12-4 and TRBJ1-1; a weak D match, TRBD1 (5 bases). The TCR originated in a man over 45 with active or convalescent COVID-19. Sequences were obtained from peripheral blood. CDR3 sequence (DNA): TGTGCCAGCAGGGGGGGGGACGCTGAAGCTTTCTTT. It yields the protein CASRGGDAEAFF.